The 25 T cell receptor beta chains presented below share a single source sample, sequenced in a study of T cells expressing NK-cell markers. TCRdb re-called the 5' RACE reads, yielding one record per CDR3 amino acid sequence without DNA. The sample's table shows about 390,000 distinct CDR3 sequences. Sequencing was done on a sample of blood T cells: a sorted CD56 or NKG2C T cell subset, CD4+ or CD8+ T cells, or bulk PBMC T cells (not recorded which). The receptors were gathered from a woman aged 45-65 years in good health.

The V gene is TRBV5-4, the J gene TRBJ2-7; TCRdb's assignment of TRBD1 cannot be checked, as there is no DNA. Germline V gene lookup returns CDR1 SGHNT and CDR2 YYREEE (reference sequence). The CDR3 has 15 residues. This chain's CDR3 is CASSSGGQLADEQYF. The entire variable domain, with the rest obtained from reference TRBV5-4 and TRBJ2-7, is as follows: ETGVTQSPTHLIKTRGQQVTLRCSSQSGHNTVSWYQQALGQGPQFIFQYYREEENGRGNFPPRFSGLQFPNYSSELNVNALELDDSALYLCASSSGGQLADEQYFGPGTRLTVT.

The chain combines TRBV24-1 with TRBJ2-3; TCRdb's assignment of TRBD1 cannot be checked, as there is no DNA. The CDR3 runs to 13 residues. Per germline, CDR1 KGHDR and CDR2 SFDVKD. The CDR3 sequence: CATGQGVGDTQYF.

The J gene is TRBJ2-3, the V gene TRBV27. Germline CDR1 is MNHEY and CDR2 is SMNVEV (reference sequence). The CDR3 consists of 12 residues. The CDR3 reads CASSAVGYTQYF.

This chain joins TRBV6-5 and TRBJ1-2. This CDR3 spans 11 amino acids. The germline V gene encodes CDR1 MNHEY and CDR2 SVGAGI. The CDR3 loop reads CASSFLGGYTF.

The genes are TRBV12-3 or TRBV12-4 and TRBJ2-1; TCRdb picks TRBD2, but there is no DNA to check that call. CDR3 length: 13 residues. The CDR3 reads CAITSGRAAEQFF.

The rearrangement joins TRBV12-3 or TRBV12-4 to TRBJ2-3; TCRdb indicates TRBD2, and absent DNA this call remains unverified. The CDR3 runs 15 residues. The CDR3 sequence is CASSPGLAGEATQYF.

The genes are TRBV24-1 and TRBJ1-5. Germline V gene sequence: CDR1 KGHDR, CDR2 SFDVKD. This CDR3 spans 13 amino acids. This CDR3 reads CATSEFSNQPQHF.

The chain joins TRBV18 to TRBJ2-5; TCRdb lists TRBD1, though no DNA is available to test this call. The CDR3 sequence is 18 residues long. The germline CDR1 and CDR2 sequences are KGHSH and LQKENI. The CDR3 here is CASSPPILLGQGLPTQYF.

This rearrangement joins TRBV6-5 to TRBJ2-3. This CDR3 is built from 14 residues. The germline gives CDR1 MNHEY, CDR2 SVGAGI. CDR3 amino acids: CASSVSSNTDTQYF.

The chain employs TRBV20-1 and TRBJ2-1. This CDR3 spans 12 amino acids. Germline CDR1 DFQATT, CDR2 SNEGSKA (reference sequence). CDR3 region: CSARFVGNEQFF.

Here the CDR3 reads CASSPLSGKSYNEQFF. V usage is TRBV14 and J usage is TRBJ2-1. The CDR3 is 16 residues long. Germline CDR1 SGHDN, CDR2 FVKESK.

The CDR3 sequence: CASTLGGGAYEQYF. The chain is built from TRBV11-3 and TRBJ2-7; the D call of TRBD1 rests on TCRdb alone, since no DNA is present to check it. This CDR3 region has 14 residues. CDR1 and CDR2 from the germline V gene are SGHNT and YENEEA.

The chain recombines TRBV30 with TRBJ1-1. CDR1 and CDR2 from the germline V gene are GTSNPN and SVGIG (reference sequence). The CDR3 length is 14 residues. The CDR3 reads CAWTRTHINTEAFF. Together with reference TRBV30 and TRBJ1-1, the CDR3 gives the full variable domain: SQTIHQWPATLVQPVGSPLSLECTVEGTSNPNLYWYRQAAGRGLQLLFYSVGIGQISSEVPQNLSASRPQDRQFILSSKKLLLSDSGFYLCAWTRTHINTEAFFGQGTRLTVV.

The chain couples TRBV20-1 to TRBJ2-7; with no DNA, the TCRdb D assignment of TRBD2 cannot be verified. CDR1 and CDR2 from the germline V gene are DFQATT and SNEGSKA (reference sequence). The CDR3 totals 15 residues. The CDR3 sequence is CSAPRTSGRGYEQYF.

The V gene is TRBV14, the J gene TRBJ2-7. This CDR3 spans 13 amino acids. Germline loops: CDR1 SGHDN, CDR2 FVKESK. CDR3 region: CASSQERRTEQYF.

Here the CDR3 reads CASSPFPGSLYNEQFF. The gene calls are TRBV7-7 and TRBJ2-1. Looked up from germline, CDR1 is SSHAT and CDR2 is FNYEAQ (reference sequence). This CDR3 has 16 amino acids.

This chain connects TRBV9 to TRBJ1-4; TCRdb names TRBD1, which stays unverified in the absence of DNA. Germline lookup yields CDR1 SGDLS and CDR2 YYNGEE. The length of the CDR3 is 17 residues. CDR3 protein: CASSVGGVRDRSEKLFF.

The chain combines TRBV5-1 with TRBJ2-1; TCRdb reports TRBD1, a call that lacks DNA to check it against. Germline CDR1 reads SGHRS; CDR2 reads YFSETQ. The CDR3 consists of 17 residues. CDR3 sequence: CASSPSPTGGTYNEQFF. Drawing the rest from reference TRBV5-1 and TRBJ2-1, the complete variable domain is KAGVTQTPRYLIKTRGQQVTLSCSPISGHRSVSWYQQTPGQGLQFLFEYFSETQRNKGNFPGRFSGRQFSNSRSEMNVSTLELGDSALYLCASSPSPTGGTYNEQFFGPGTRLTVL.

The chain links TRBV24-1 to TRBJ2-3; as DNA is missing, the TRBD2 call by TCRdb cannot be tested. In germline, CDR1 is KGHDR, CDR2 SFDVKD. CDR3 length: 16 amino acids. CDR3 residues: CATSDPGTSGTDTQYF.

The rearrangement uses TRBV9 and TRBJ1-2. Germline CDR1 and CDR2: SGDLS and YYNGEE. The CDR3 loop spans 13 amino acids. CDR3 amino acids: CASSVAVNYGYTF.

J is TRBJ2-6 and V is TRBV28; TCRdb designates TRBD1, a call that cannot be tested without DNA. From germline, CDR1 is MDHEN and CDR2 SYDVKM. This CDR3 has 18 residues. CDR3 sequence: CASSLSVRGLEGANVLTF.

V is TRBV11-3 and J is TRBJ2-2; there is no DNA to check the TCRdb D call of TRBD2. Germline V gives CDR1 SGHNT, CDR2 YENEEA. The CDR3 loop spans 16 amino acids. The CDR3 loop reads CASSSHHSGRAGELFF.

The gene calls are TRBV12-3 or TRBV12-4 and TRBJ2-5; TCRdb returns TRBD1, unconfirmable since there is no DNA. The CDR3 is 13 amino acids. The CDR3 is CASSFEQGGTQYF.

The J gene is TRBJ2-5, the V gene TRBV2; as DNA is missing, the TRBD1 call by TCRdb cannot be tested. The CDR3 extends over 13 amino acids. Per the germline V gene, CDR1 is SNHLY and CDR2 is FYNNEI. CDR3 loop: CASSAGQGKTQYF.

V is TRBV2 and J is TRBJ2-3; without DNA, the TCRdb call of TRBD2 cannot be checked. This CDR3 is built from 13 residues. CDR1 SNHLY and CDR2 FYNNEI come from the germline V gene. This CDR3 is CASTRENTDTQYF.